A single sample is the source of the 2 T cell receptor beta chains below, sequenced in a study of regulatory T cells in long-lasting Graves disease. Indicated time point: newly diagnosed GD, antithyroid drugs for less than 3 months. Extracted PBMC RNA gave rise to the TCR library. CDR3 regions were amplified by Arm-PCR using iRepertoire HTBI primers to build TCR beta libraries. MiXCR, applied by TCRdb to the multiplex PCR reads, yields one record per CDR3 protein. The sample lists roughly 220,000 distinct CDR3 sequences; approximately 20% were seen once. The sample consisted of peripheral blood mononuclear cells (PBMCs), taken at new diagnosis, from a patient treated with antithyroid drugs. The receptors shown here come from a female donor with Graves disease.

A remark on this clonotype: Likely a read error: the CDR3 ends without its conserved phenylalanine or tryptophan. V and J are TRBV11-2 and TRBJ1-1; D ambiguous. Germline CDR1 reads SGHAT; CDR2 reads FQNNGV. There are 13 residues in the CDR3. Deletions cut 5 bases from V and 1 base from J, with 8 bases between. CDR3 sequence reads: CASSPDENTEAFL. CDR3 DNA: TGTGCCAGCAGCCCTGACGAGAACACTGAAGCTTTCCTT.

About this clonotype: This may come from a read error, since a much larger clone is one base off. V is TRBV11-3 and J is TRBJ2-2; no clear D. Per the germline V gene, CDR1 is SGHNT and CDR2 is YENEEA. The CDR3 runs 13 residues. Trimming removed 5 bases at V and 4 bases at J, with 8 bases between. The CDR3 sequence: CASSTRPTGELFF. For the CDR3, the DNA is TGTGCCAGCAGCACCCGACCCACCGGGGAGCTGTTTTTT.